This T cell receptor beta chain was captured in a study of beta chain features in type 1 diabetes. Study at large: When patients were set against healthy donors, age, gender and cell yields were similar.

Via CD45RO/CCR7/CD25/CD127/CD95/CD27, cells of the CD4+ naive, central memory, regulatory and stem cell-like memory subsets were sorted. Each sorted fraction was over 95% pure. Study-level points and caveats: It was among patients, rather than healthy donors, that naive, central memory and Treg TCRB repertoires appeared more similar.

J was trimmed by 10 bases and V by 0 bases; bases with no gene match: 7. The germline V gene encodes CDR1 SGDLS and CDR2 YYNGEE. This CDR3 has 15 amino acids. This clone turned up a few times. The target antigen is unknown. cDNA synthesis used the whole RNA isolate, giving expressed TCRB sequences. Assay: immunoSEQ multiplex PCR; the TCRdb copy retains only in-frame clones and omits some. The sample records some 410,000 clones, approximately 13% being singletons. This sequence originates from a man between 25 and 39 years old in good health. The chain joins TRBV9 to TRBJ2-1; the match to TRBD2 covers 10 bases. Source material: naive CD4+ T cells from blood. This CDR3 reads CASSVEVAGGREQFF. The CDR3 DNA is TGTGCCAGCAGCGTAGAAGTAGCGGGAGGCCGGGAGCAGTTCTTC.